The 3 T cell receptor beta chains below come from one sample, sequenced in a study of blood T cells in healthy people across ages. Then a second PCR, running roughly 7 to 11 cycles, was carried out with a sample-barcoded 5' primer and a J-beta primer mix. Via MiXCR, TCRdb re-called the 5' RACE reads, giving one row per CDR3 protein. The sample holds about 1,400,000 distinct CDR3 sequences, around 55% seen once. The sequenced sample was blood. These receptors were collected from a man between 18 and 35 years old in good health.

The chain links TRBV3-1 to TRBJ1-6; D unclear. The CDR3 runs 14 residues. Deletions cut 4 bases from V and 11 bases from J, with 15 bases between. The germline V gene has CDR1 LGHDT and CDR2 YNNKEL (reference sequence). CDR3 coding DNA: TGTGCCAGCAGCCCCCCGGGCCGGTCGGCACCCCTCCACTTT. Its translation is CASSPPGRSAPLHF.

As regards this clonotype: Sequence at one end of the junction differs from germline and may be a read error. V gene TRBV20-1 combines with J gene TRBJ2-7, with D maybe TRBD1 (6 bases). The germline gives CDR1 DFQATT, CDR2 SNEGSKA (reference sequence). The CDR3 loop spans 14 amino acids. The CDR3 nucleotides are TGTAGTGCCATCAGATCAGGGGAATCCTACGAGCAGTACTTC. Amino acid sequence: CSAIRSGESYEQYF.

The rearrangement uses TRBV29-1 and TRBJ2-1; 7 positions match TRBD1. In germline, CDR1 is SQVTM, CDR2 ANQGSEA. V was clipped by 8 bases and J by 3 bases; unmatched bases: 7. The CDR3 is 13 residues long. The chain's CDR3 is CSMTGIDYNEQFF. CDR3 sequence (DNA): TGCAGCATGACAGGGATTGACTACAATGAGCAGTTCTTC.